This paragraph covers one T cell receptor (beta chain) sequence. Antigen specificity is unknown. Donors were nominally healthy when sampled, though unrecorded immune exposures were likely. V gave up 3 bases and J gave up 4 bases; unmatched junction bases: 11. Germline V gene data show CDR1 as SGHRS and CDR2 as YFSETQ. The CDR3 length is 17 residues. This sample was included in a study of cytomegalovirus exposure and HLA in healthy donors. Overall study findings and caveats: Upon later analysis, TCR association rates were observed to vary by HLA locus, being highest for DRB1 and lowest for HLA-C.

With 60 Vbeta and 13 Jbeta primers, the PCR was carried out. Authors' data handling: As a later analysis found, there were 70 million to 100 million unique TCR beta chains, of which roughly 11 million were shared. Here immunoSEQ multiplex PCR was the method, and the copy in TCRdb shows in-frame clones only, minus some. V and J calls and clone size are those listed in that table; D and trimming were worked out from the DNA. This table has some 180,000 clones, around 80% appearing once. V usage is TRBV5-1 and J usage is TRBJ2-1; 9 nucleotides agree with TRBD2. The material sequenced was PBMCs. The TCR was taken from a woman aged 18-29 years in good health and CMV-seronegative. This CDR3 is CASSSHFIAGDYNEQFF. The DNA for the CDR3 is TGCGCCAGCAGCTCCCACTTTATAGCGGGAGATTACAATGAGCAGTTCTTC.